This T cell receptor beta chain was identified during a study of T cells in tuberculosis. Points from the study as a whole: Shorter CDR3-alpha in active tuberculosis partly drove smaller distances.

This CDR3 spans 14 amino acids. Worth noting for this clone: What it binds is unknown.

Profiled with immunoSEQ multiplex PCR; TCRdb holds only in-frame clones, not every one. This table holds about 36,000 clones, 93% found once. Sequenced material: PBMCs. The rearrangement joins TRBV21-1 to TRBJ1-2; the table's D call of TRBD1 was not tested on the DNA. TRBV21-1 is an annotated pseudogene. The TCR comes from a donor aged 10-29 years with latent tuberculosis or without tuberculosis infection. Written as DNA, the CDR3 is TGTGCCAGATATCTTCCCTCGTTCGACACATCCTACACCTTC. Its translation: CARYLPSFDTSYTF.